The clone carrying this TCR beta chain was found a few times. In the study's own analysis: From reference gene primer amplification, estimates of nucleated cell counts were derived. Sequenced by immunoSEQ multiplex PCR; TCRdb stores in-frame clones only, minus some. The D gene and trimming were derived from the DNA, and the V and J assignments and clone size from that table. The sample has roughly 320,000 clones; 70% to 90% are singletons. This specimen belongs to a study of blood T cell repertoires in COVID-19. The wider study: Samples representing acute and convalescent COVID-19 were sourced from the United States, Italy and Spain. Sources were T cells, B-cell-depleted T cells, or PBMCs; the material itself was cDNA or gDNA.

V was shortened by 4 bases and J by 4 bases, with 8 bases between the two germline ends. This CDR3 has 12 amino acids. Germline V CDR1 and CDR2: SGHDT, YYEEEE. This sequence joins TRBV5-6 and TRBJ1-2; D is unclear. This receptor was obtained from an older man with acute or convalescent COVID-19. Material: peripheral blood. CDR3 protein: CASSRAGYGYTF. The CDR3 DNA reads TGTGCCAGCAGCCGGGCGGGCTATGGCTACACCTTC.